The next 29 T cell receptor beta chains were all read from a single sample in a study of immune cell composition in non-small cell lung cancer. The normal lung sample lay at least 3 cm, and maximally far, from the tumour. Profiled with immunoSEQ multiplex PCR; TCRdb holds only in-frame clones, not every one. The table lists 4,000 to 5,000 clones, roughly 70% of them singletons. The sequenced material came from non-adjacent lung tissue. These receptors all stem from a human donor with non-small cell lung cancer.

The chain carries TRBV5-8 and TRBJ1-1; the D is unclear. Trimming removed 5 bases at V and 4 bases at J, with 12 bases between. This CDR3 has 13 residues. Germline V gene data show CDR1 as SGHTS and CDR2 as YDEGEE. CDR3 residues: CASSHQIPTEAFF. The CDR3 coding sequence is TGTGCCAGCAGTCACCAGATTCCCACTGAAGCTTTCTTT.

The chain has TRBV5-1 and TRBJ1-5; TRBD1 aligns across 9 bases. The CDR3 contains 14 residues. Germline V lookup: CDR1 SGHRS, CDR2 YFSETQ. V shed 4 bases, J shed 9 bases, and the junction held 8 bases outside the gene matches. The DNA for the CDR3 is TGCGCCAGCAGCACGGGACAGGGACGAGGGCCCCAGCATTTT. It is translated as CASSTGQGRGPQHF.

The gene calls are TRBV21-1 and TRBJ2-1; TRBD2 is the table's D call, not checked against the DNA. TRBV21-1 is a documented pseudogene. CDR3 size: 10 residues. CDR3 DNA sequence: TGTGCCAGCAGCCCTGTTGGAGAGTTCTTC. It specifies CASSPVGEFF.

The chain recombines TRBV6-6 with TRBJ1-4; D not certain. This CDR3 has 14 residues. V was trimmed by 5 bases and J by 0 bases, leaving 7 bases between them. Germline V gene lookup returns CDR1 MNHNY and CDR2 SVGAGI (reference sequence). CDR3 nucleotide sequence: TGTGCCAGCAGTGAGCAGACAACTAATGAAAAACTGTTTTTT. The encoded protein is CASSEQTTNEKLFF.

The chain has TRBV4-1 and TRBJ1-3, with D unclear. Germline V gene lookup returns CDR1 MGHRA and CDR2 YSYEKL. V was shortened by 5 bases and J by 0 bases, with 14 bases between the two germline ends. The CDR3 sequence is 16 residues long. The CDR3 loop reads CASSKSMRVSGNTIYF. The CDR3 DNA reads as TGCGCCAGCAGCAAATCAATGAGGGTCTCTGGAAACACCATATATTTT.

The chain links TRBV29-1 to TRBJ1-1; D is unclear. Germline assignment: CDR1 SQVTM and CDR2 ANQGSEA. Trimming took off 5 bases at V and 0 bases at J, with 4 bases between the two ends. This CDR3 is 11 amino acids long. CDR3 sequence: CSVTMNTEAFF. DNA for the CDR3: TGCAGCGTTACGATGAACACTGAAGCTTTCTTT.

CDR3 in DNA: TGTGCCAGCAGCCCCATTGGGGGGAACACAGATACGCAGTATTTT. Amino acid sequence: CASSPIGGNTDTQYF. The genes are TRBV4-2 and TRBJ2-3; maybe TRBD2 (6 bases). The CDR3 spans 15 residues. Germline lookup yields CDR1 LGHNA and CDR2 YNFKEQ. With 4 bases removed from V and 2 bases from J, the gap between germline ends came to 13 bases.

This CDR3 is CASSSGGAGYTF. The CDR3 nucleotides read TGCGCCAGCAGCTCCGGGGGAGCTGGCTACACCTTC. J is TRBJ1-2 and V is TRBV5-1, with D possibly being TRBD1 (5 bases). V was cut by 3 bases and J by 7 bases, with 10 bases left in between. The CDR3 contains 12 residues. Germline V lookup: CDR1 SGHRS, CDR2 YFSETQ.

The V and J genes are TRBV5-6 and TRBJ2-1, with D unclear. Germline CDR1 reads SGHDT; CDR2 reads YYEEEE. Trimming cost V 2 bases and J 6 bases, with 6 bases left between them. The CDR3 loop spans 12 amino acids. CDR3 region: CASSFATNEQFF. The CDR3 region has the DNA TGTGCCAGCAGCTTTGCGACCAATGAGCAGTTCTTC. The full variable domain, its missing parts supplied by reference TRBV5-6 and TRBJ2-1, is DAGVTQSPTHLIKTRGQQVTLRCSPKSGHDTVSWYQQALGQGPQFIFQYYEEEERQRGNFPDRFSGHQFPNYSSELNVNALLLGDSALYLCASSFATNEQFFGPGTRLTVL.

This rearrangement joins TRBV14 to TRBJ2-3, with unresolved D. The CDR3 has 15 residues. The germline CDR1 and CDR2 sequences are SGHDN and FVKESK. The V end was cut by 0 bases, the J end by 1 base, with 8 bases between. The CDR3 DNA sequence: TGTGCCAGCAGCCAAGACGGCTGGCGCACAGATACGCAGTATTTT. Amino acid sequence: CASSQDGWRTDTQYF.

The chain recombines TRBV5-6 with TRBJ1-2, with 8 nucleotides matching TRBD1. V was pared by 2 bases and J by 9 bases, with 6 bases of the junction left unmatched. Germline V gene lookup returns CDR1 SGHDT and CDR2 YYEEEE. CDR3 length: 13 residues. CDR3 amino acids: CASSLRTGRRYTF. The DNA for the CDR3 is TGTGCCAGCAGCTTAAGGACAGGGCGGCGCTACACCTTC.

This chain's CDR3 is CASRPGALSYNEQFF. In DNA form, the CDR3 reads TGTGCCAGCAGACCGGGGGCCCTCTCCTACAATGAGCAGTTCTTC. V usage is TRBV7-9 and J usage is TRBJ2-1, with D perhaps matching TRBD1 or TRBD2 (6 bases each). Germline V lookup: CDR1 SEHNR, CDR2 FQNEAQ (reference sequence). V was cut by 6 bases and J by 0 bases, with 12 bases left in between. CDR3 size: 15 residues. Based on the CDR3 plus reference TRBV7-9 and TRBJ2-1, the full variable domain is DTGVSQNPRHKITKRGQNVTFRCDPISEHNRLYWYRQTLGQGPEFLTYFQNEAQLEKSRLLSDRFSAERPKGSFSTLEIQRTEQGDSAMYLCASRPGALSYNEQFFGPGTRLTVL.

This rearrangement joins TRBV5-1 to TRBJ2-1, with 12 nucleotides matching TRBD2. J lost 8 bases, V lost 4 bases, and 10 bases had no gene match. From germline, CDR1 is SGHRS and CDR2 YFSETQ. This CDR3 has 16 residues. The CDR3 DNA sequence: TGCGCCAGCAGCCTGACTAGCGGGGGTTTCGGTGATGAGCAGTTCTTC. It translates to CASSLTSGGFGDEQFF.

The V call is TRBV5-1, the J call TRBJ2-7; the match to TRBD1 covers 9 bases. In germline, CDR1 is SGHRS, CDR2 YFSETQ. The CDR3 length is 15 residues. V lost 4 bases to trimming and J lost 2 bases; unmatched junction nucleotides: 7. The CDR3 loop is CASSTTGTGTYEQYF. DNA of the CDR3: TGCGCCAGCAGCACAACCGGGACAGGGACCTACGAGCAGTACTTC.

This clone was detected only once. The chain couples TRBV9 to TRBJ2-5; the match to TRBD1 covers 8 bases. Germline CDR1 and CDR2: SGDLS and YYNGEE. The CDR3 has 17 amino acids. The junction had 13 bases not matched to a gene; V was cut back by 5 bases and J by 1 base. The CDR3 loop reads CASSSKDPGQAQETQYF. The CDR3 DNA is TGTGCCAGCAGTTCTAAAGACCCGGGACAGGCCCAAGAGACCCAGTACTTC.

The gene calls are TRBV14 and TRBJ2-1, with 10 bases identical to TRBD2. The junction had 12 bases not matched to a gene; V was cut back by 6 bases and J by 7 bases. The CDR3 has 16 residues. Per the germline V gene, CDR1 is SGHDN and CDR2 is FVKESK. The CDR3 DNA reads TGTGCCAGCAGAGATTCGAGCGGGGGGGCCTTAAATGAGCAGTTCTTC. Protein: CASRDSSGGALNEQFF.

By frequency in the sample, this clone is large. The chain employs TRBV12-5 and TRBJ1-2, with a possible D match to TRBD1 (5 bases). Germline V lookup: CDR1 LGHNT, CDR2 FRNRAP. This CDR3 has 15 amino acids. Trimming took 2 bases from V and 4 from J, leaving 14 bases between them. The CDR3 coding sequence is TGTGCTAGTGGTTTGCTAAGGGTGAGGGGCTATGGCTACACCTTC. Translating gives CASGLLRVRGYGYTF.

This clone was seen just once. This chain connects TRBV5-5 to TRBJ2-6; D is ambiguous. The CDR3 loop spans 15 amino acids. The germline CDR1 and CDR2 sequences are SGHKS and YYEKEE (reference sequence). V gave up 4 bases and J gave up 4 bases, with 12 bases separating them. CDR3 loop: CASSQWGSGANVLTF. DNA for the CDR3: TGTGCCAGCAGCCAATGGGGTTCCGGGGCCAACGTCCTGACTTTC. The whole variable domain, remainder taken from reference TRBV5-5 and TRBJ2-6, is DAGVTQSPTHLIKTRGQQVTLRCSPISGHKSVSWYQQVLGQGPQFIFQYYEKEERGRGNFPDRFSARQFPNYSSELNVNALLLGDSALYLCASSQWGSGANVLTFGAGSRLTVL.

This clone was seen more than once but under ten times. The V gene is TRBV18, the J gene TRBJ2-7; unclear D gene. This CDR3 spans 12 amino acids. The germline V gene encodes CDR1 KGHSH and CDR2 LQKENI. Trimming took 6 bases from V and 5 from J, leaving 11 bases between them. DNA of the CDR3: TGTGCCAGCTCCCTATCGCGGAACGAGCAGTACTTC. Protein product: CASSLSRNEQYF.

The genes are TRBV30 and TRBJ2-7, with a weak D call TRBD1 (5 bases). Germline values: CDR1 GTSNPN, CDR2 SVGIG (reference sequence). V lost 2 bases to trimming and J lost 2 bases, with 7 bases between them. CDR3 length: 12 amino acids. The CDR3 DNA follows: TGTGCCTGGAGTACAGGCCCCTACGAGCAGTACTTC. Residues: CAWSTGPYEQYF.

The V call is TRBV15, the J call TRBJ2-1; possibly TRBD2 for D (7 bases). V lost 7 bases to trimming and J lost 4 bases, with 17 bases between them. Germline V gene lookup returns CDR1 LNHNV and CDR2 YYDKDF (reference sequence). The CDR3 runs to 15 residues. The CDR3 spells CATTREGGPYNEQFF. The DNA for the CDR3 is TGTGCCACCACCCGAGAGGGGGGGCCATACAATGAGCAGTTCTTC.

About this clone: Other DNA sequences in this specimen translate into the identical CDR3. The chain employs TRBV5-1 and TRBJ1-4; 7 bases are a match to TRBD1. In germline, CDR1 is SGHRS, CDR2 YFSETQ. V dropped 0 bases and J dropped 8; count of bases not matched to a gene: 1. The CDR3 has 13 amino acids. The CDR3 DNA sequence: TGCGCCAGCAGCTTGGGACAGGGAGAAAAACTGTTTTTT. This translates into CASSLGQGEKLFF.

The chain carries TRBV5-6 and TRBJ2-7, with TRBD1 matching over 7 bases. From germline, CDR1 is SGHDT and CDR2 YYEEEE. J lost 2 bases, V lost 2 bases, and 7 bases had no gene match. The CDR3 spans 15 residues. CDR3 bases: TGTGCCAGCAGCTTTACCGGGACAGCCACCTACGAGCAGTACTTC. Its translation is CASSFTGTATYEQYF.

This chain connects TRBV29-1 to TRBJ2-7, with TRBD1 identical over 11 bases. Per the germline V gene, CDR1 is SQVTM and CDR2 is ANQGSEA. The V and J ends lost 2 bases and 3 bases, in that order; junction bases with no gene match: 3. This CDR3 comprises 14 residues. The CDR3 region has the DNA TGCAGCGTTGAATCTGGGACAGGGGGCTACGAGCAGTACTTC. As protein: CSVESGTGGYEQYF.

This chain connects TRBV5-1 to TRBJ1-4; 10 bases align to TRBD1. The CDR3 spans 14 residues. With V trimmed by 2 bases and J by 8 bases, 3 bases remained unmatched. Germline CDR1 reads SGHRS; CDR2 reads YFSETQ. CDR3 region: CASSFRDRGEKLFF. In DNA form, the CDR3 reads TGCGCCAGCAGCTTCCGGGACAGGGGCGAAAAACTGTTTTTT. The entire variable domain, with the rest obtained from reference TRBV5-1 and TRBJ1-4, is as follows: KAGVTQTPRYLIKTRGQQVTLSCSPISGHRSVSWYQQTPGQGLQFLFEYFSETQRNKGNFPGRFSGRQFSNSRSEMNVSTLELGDSALYLCASSFRDRGEKLFFGSGTQLSVL.

V is TRBV9 and J is TRBJ2-1; D remains unclear. This CDR3 is 15 amino acids long. The V end lost 4 bases, the J end lost 7 bases, and 18 bases lay between the germline ends. Germline CDR1 SGDLS, CDR2 YYNGEE. Written as DNA, the CDR3 is TGTGCCAGCAGCCCCTCCCCCCCCCGCTCAAATGAGCAGTTCTTC. Protein sequence: CASSPSPPRSNEQFF.

The chain uses TRBV5-1 and TRBJ2-3; D gene unclear. Germline-derived CDR1 and CDR2 are SGHRS and YFSETQ. The V end lost 4 bases, the J end lost 4 bases, and 10 bases lay between the germline ends. The CDR3 is 13 amino acids. In DNA form, the CDR3 reads TGCGCCAGCAGCCCCGGCGTAGCAGATACGCAGTATTTT. Translating gives CASSPGVADTQYF.

This chain connects TRBV14 to TRBJ1-1, with 7 positions matching TRBD1. The CDR3 loop spans 15 amino acids. Germline CDR1 reads SGHDN; CDR2 reads FVKESK. J lost 2 bases, V lost 5 bases, and 8 bases had no gene match. The CDR3 DNA is TGTGCCAGCAGCTTTCGACAGGGTCCCAACACTGAAGCTTTCTTT. Translated: CASSFRQGPNTEAFF.

The CDR3 DNA reads TGTGCCAGCAGCGGAAGACGGAACACTGAAGCTTTCTTT. Protein sequence: CASSGRRNTEAFF. V usage is TRBV5-8 and J usage is TRBJ1-1; D remains ambiguous. The CDR3 covers 13 residues. Germline-derived CDR1 and CDR2 are SGHTS and YDEGEE. Trimming shortened V by 4 bases and J by 1 base, and 8 bases separated the two germline ends.